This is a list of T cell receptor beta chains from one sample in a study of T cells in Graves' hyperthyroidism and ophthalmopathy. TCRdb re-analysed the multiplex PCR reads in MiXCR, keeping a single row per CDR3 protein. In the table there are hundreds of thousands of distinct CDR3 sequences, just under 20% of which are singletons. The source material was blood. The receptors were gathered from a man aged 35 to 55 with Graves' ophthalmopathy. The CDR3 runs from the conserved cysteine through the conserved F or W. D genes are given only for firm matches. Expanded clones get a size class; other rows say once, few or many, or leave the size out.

CASSGRTSWNNEQFF TGTGCCAGCAGCGGAAGGACTAGTTGGAACAATGAGCAGTTCTTC many TRBV7-2 TRBD2 TRBJ2-1
CASSSPGLLTDTQYF TGTGCCAGCAGTTCACCGGGACTATTAACAGATACGCAGTATTTT NA TRBV27 TRBD2 TRBJ2-3
CSARDIRVNTDTQYF TGCAGTGCTAGAGATATCCGAGTGAACACAGATACGCAGTATTTT few TRBV20-1 NA TRBJ2-3
CASSQVRHYEQYF TGTGCCAGCAGCCAAGTACGACACTACGAGCAGTACTTC many TRBV3-1 NA TRBJ2-7
CASSEVRAIYGYTF TGTGCCAGCAGTGAAGTCAGGGCCATATATGGCTACACCTTC many TRBV2 NA TRBJ1-2
CASVLTTSSDEQFF TGCGCCAGCGTTCTGACGACTAGCTCTGATGAGCAGTTCTTC NA TRBV5-1 TRBD2 TRBJ2-1
CASSSRRLAGGHTDTQYF TGTGCCAGCAGTTCGAGGCGACTAGCGGGAGGACACACAGATACGCAGTATTTT few TRBV27 TRBD2 TRBJ2-3
CASSYSGGIRASGLSEQFF TGTGCCAGCAGTTACTCAGGGGGGATACGGGCTAGCGGGTTAAGTGAGCAGTTCTTC few TRBV6-5 TRBD2 TRBJ2-1
CASSCSARVGRAHQETQYF TGTGCCAGCAGTTGCTCCGCCCGGGTTGGGAGGGCCCACCAAGAGACCCAGTACTTC NA TRBV6-5 TRBD2 TRBJ2-5
CASSLTAGLYGPGLRNTIYF TGTGCCAGCAGCTTAACGGCGGGGCTGTACGGACCCGGTCTGAGAAACACCATATATTTT NA TRBV7-6 NA TRBJ1-3
CASTPLRGAQETQYF TGTGCCAGCACTCCCTTGAGGGGGGCCCAAGAGACCCAGTACTTC NA TRBV2 NA TRBJ2-5
CSVEQTGLETQYF TGCAGCGTTGAACAGACAGGGCTGGAGACCCAGTACTTC NA TRBV29-1 TRBD1 TRBJ2-5
CASSFEGLNTEAFF TGTGCCAGCAGTTTTGAGGGGCTGAACACTGAAGCTTTCTTT many TRBV12-3/TRBV12-4 NA TRBJ1-1
CASRRQPSTDTRYF TGTGCCAGCAGAAGACAGCCAAGCACAGATACGCGGTATTTT few TRBV2 NA TRBJ2-3
CASSQTSLDITYEQYF TGTGCCAGCAGCCAAACGTCCCTGGACATCACCTACGAGCAGTACTTC many TRBV7-9 NA TRBJ2-7
CASSLVGGRLSGNEQFF TGCGCCAGCAGCTTGGTGGGGGGGCGGTTATCGGGCAATGAGCAGTTCTTC NA TRBV5-1 NA TRBJ2-1
CSARALAGVNRFF TGCAGTGCTAGAGCCCTAGCGGGAGTTAACCGGTTCTTC NA TRBV20-1 TRBD2 TRBJ2-1